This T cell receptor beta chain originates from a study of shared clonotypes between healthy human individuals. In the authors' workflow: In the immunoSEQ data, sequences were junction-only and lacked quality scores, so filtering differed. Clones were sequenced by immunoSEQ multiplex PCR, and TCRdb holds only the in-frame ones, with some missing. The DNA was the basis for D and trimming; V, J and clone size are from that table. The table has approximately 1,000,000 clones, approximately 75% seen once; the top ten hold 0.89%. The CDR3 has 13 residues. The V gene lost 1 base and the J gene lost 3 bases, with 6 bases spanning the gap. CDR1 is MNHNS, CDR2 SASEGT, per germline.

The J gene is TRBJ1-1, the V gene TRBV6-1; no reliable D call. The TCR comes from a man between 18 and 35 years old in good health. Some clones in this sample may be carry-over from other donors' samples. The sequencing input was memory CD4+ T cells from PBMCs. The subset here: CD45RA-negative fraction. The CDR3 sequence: CASSEGRDTEAFF. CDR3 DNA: TGTGCCAGCAGTGAAGGACGTGACACTGAAGCTTTCTTT.